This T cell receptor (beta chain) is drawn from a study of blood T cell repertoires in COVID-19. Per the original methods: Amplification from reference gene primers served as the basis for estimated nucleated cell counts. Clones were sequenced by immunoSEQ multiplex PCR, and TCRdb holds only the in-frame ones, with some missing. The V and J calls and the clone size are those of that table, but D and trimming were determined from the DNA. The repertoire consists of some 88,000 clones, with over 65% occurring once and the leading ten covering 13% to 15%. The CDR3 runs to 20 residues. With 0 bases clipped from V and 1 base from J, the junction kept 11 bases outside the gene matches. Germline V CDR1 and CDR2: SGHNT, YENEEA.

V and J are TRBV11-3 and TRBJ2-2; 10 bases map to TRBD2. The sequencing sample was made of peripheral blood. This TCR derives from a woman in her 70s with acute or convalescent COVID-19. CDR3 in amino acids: CASSLDMGLTSGVNTGELFF. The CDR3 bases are TGTGCCAGCAGCTTAGATATGGGACTCACTAGCGGGGTGAACACCGGGGAGCTGTTTTTT. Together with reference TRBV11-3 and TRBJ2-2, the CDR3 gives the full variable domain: EAGVVQSPRYKIIEKKQPVAFWCNPISGHNTLYWYLQNLGQGPELLIRYENEEAVDDSQLPKDRFSAERLKGVDSTLKIQPAELGDSAVYLCASSLDMGLTSGVNTGELFFGEGSRLTVL.